Described below is a single TCR beta chain sequence and its context. The CDR3 contains 17 residues. Germline V gene lookup returns CDR1 MGHDK and CDR2 SYGVNS. V lost 1 base and J lost 2, with 15 bases in between. With 60 Vbeta and 13 Jbeta primers, the PCR was carried out. Assay: immunoSEQ multiplex PCR; the TCRdb copy retains only in-frame clones and omits some. The sample consists of more than 95,000 clones, 10% to 15% of them appearing once. This sample was included in a study of cytomegalovirus exposure and HLA in healthy donors. This chain joins TRBV25-1 and TRBJ2-1, with a possible D match to TRBD1 (6 bases). The sample comprised PBMCs. This sequence originates from a man in his forties in good health and CMV-seropositive. The CDR3, as DNA: TGTGCCAGCAGTGAATCCTCGACAGGTGCCCCCTACAATGAGCAGTTCTTC. The encoded protein is CASSESSTGAPYNEQFF. The full variable domain, with the rest looked up from reference TRBV25-1 and TRBJ2-1, is EADIYQTPRYLVIGTGKKITLECSQTMGHDKMYWYQQDPGMELHLIHYSYGVNSTEKGDLSSESTVSRIRTEHFPLTLESARPSHTSQYLCASSESSTGAPYNEQFFGPGTRLTVL.